These 9 T cell receptor beta chains were all obtained from the same sample, sequenced in a study of T cells in narcolepsy. Generated by immunoSEQ multiplex PCR, the TCRdb table keeps only in-frame clones and is missing some. The repertoire holds under 35,000 clones, about 87% seen once, with roughly 1% in the top ten. Sequencing was done on a sample of memory (CD45RA-) CD4+ T cells from blood. The source of these receptors is a human donor in good health.

This chain uses TRBV7-6 with TRBJ1-2; 9 nucleotides match TRBD1. The germline V gene encodes CDR1 SGHVS and CDR2 FNYEAQ. V was pared by 4 bases and J by 6 bases, with 3 bases of the junction left unmatched. The CDR3 consists of 13 residues. The CDR3 coding sequence is TGTGCCAGCAGCTATACAGGGGGCGATGGCTACACCTTC. Amino acid sequence: CASSYTGGDGYTF. The entire variable domain, with the rest obtained from reference TRBV7-6 and TRBJ1-2, is as follows: GAGVSQSPRYKVTKRGQDVALRCDPISGHVSLYWYRQALGQGPEFLTYFNYEAQQDKSGLPNDRFSAERPEGSISTLTIQRTEQRDSAMYRCASSYTGGDGYTFGSGTRLTVV.

The chain links TRBV15 to TRBJ1-2; D might be TRBD1 (6 bases). V lost 1 base, J lost 7 bases, and 10 bases lay in between. CDR3 length: 13 amino acids. Germline V gene sequence: CDR1 LNHNV, CDR2 YYDKDF (reference sequence). This CDR3 is CATSRAGASGYTF. Here the CDR3 DNA reads TGTGCCACCAGCAGAGCAGGGGCAAGTGGCTACACCTTC.

This chain uses TRBV6-5 with TRBJ2-7; unclear D gene. There are 11 residues in the CDR3. Trimming shortened V by 5 bases and J by 4 bases, and 6 bases separated the two germline ends. Germline loops: CDR1 MNHEY, CDR2 SVGAGI. CDR3: CASSTDYEQYF. The CDR3 DNA sequence: TGTGCCAGCAGTACAGATTACGAGCAGTACTTC.

The V gene is TRBV18, the J gene TRBJ2-5; the D is unclear. The CDR3 spans 12 residues. Trimming left V 0 bases short and J 6 bases short, with 5 bases between. Germline lookup yields CDR1 KGHSH and CDR2 LQKENI. The CDR3 coding sequence is TGTGCCAGCTCACCACCCACCCAGACCCAGTACTTC. Its protein is CASSPPTQTQYF.

There are a few counts of this clone. The rearrangement joins TRBV19 to TRBJ1-2, with 9 bases identical to TRBD1. There are 14 residues in the CDR3. Unmatched junction bases numbered 8, after V lost 5 bases and J lost 7 bases. Germline V gene lookup returns CDR1 LNHDA and CDR2 SQIVND (reference sequence). The CDR3 sequence: CASSVTGTGTGYTF. The CDR3 DNA reads TGTGCCAGTAGTGTAACCGGGACAGGGACTGGCTACACCTTC. Combining the CDR3 with reference TRBV19 and TRBJ1-2 gives the whole variable domain DGGITQSPKYLFRKEGQNVTLSCEQNLNHDAMYWYRQDPGQGLRLIYYSQIVNDFQKGDIAEGYSVSREKKESFPLTVTSAQKNPTAFYLCASSVTGTGTGYTFGSGTRLTVV.

The J gene is TRBJ1-2, the V gene TRBV5-1, with D possibly matching TRBD1 (5 bases). In germline, CDR1 is SGHRS, CDR2 YFSETQ. The CDR3 is made up of 13 amino acids. V dropped 3 bases and J dropped 3 bases, with 9 bases sitting between them. CDR3 region: CASSSGADYGYTF. The CDR3 DNA is TGCGCCAGCAGCTCCGGGGCAGACTATGGCTACACCTTC.

This chain uses TRBV9 with TRBJ1-1; 8 bases map to TRBD1. V trimming: 0 bases; J trimming: 0 bases; junction bases outside the gene matches: 7. The CDR3 is 17 residues long. CDR1 is SGDLS and CDR2 is YYNGEE in the germline V gene. CDR3 nucleotide sequence: TGTGCCAGCAGCGTAGTGGCAGGGGGCCGGGTGAACACTGAAGCTTTCTTT. Its translation: CASSVVAGGRVNTEAFF.

The chain joins TRBV28 to TRBJ2-7; 13 bases match TRBD2. Germline values: CDR1 MDHEN, CDR2 SYDVKM. V shed 5 bases and J 0 bases; nucleotides not matched to a gene: 7. There are 17 residues in the CDR3. The chain's CDR3 is CASSLGLAGYLSYEQYF. CDR3 DNA sequence: TGTGCCAGCAGTCTGGGACTAGCGGGATACCTCTCCTACGAGCAGTACTTC.

The chain joins TRBV6-4 to TRBJ2-6; D gene unclear. The germline CDR1 and CDR2 sequences are MRHNA and SNTAGT. The V end lost 8 bases, the J end lost 2 bases, and 7 bases lay between the germline ends. There are 13 residues in the CDR3. The CDR3 nucleotides are TGTGCCAGCGGGGAAGCTGGGGCCAACGTCCTGACTTTC. Residues: CASGEAGANVLTF.